One and the same sample provided the 17 T cell receptor beta chains below, sequenced in a study of blood T cell repertoires in COVID-19. TCRdb's copy holds only in-frame clones and misses some; the assay was immunoSEQ multiplex PCR. Of some 33,000 clones detected, 85% to 90% appear once; the ten largest clones hold roughly 7.7%. The sequenced material came from peripheral blood. The origin of the receptors is a human donor in a cohort sampled during active COVID-19.

V is TRBV6-1 and J is TRBJ1-1, with D perhaps matching TRBD1 (5 bases). CDR1 is MNHNS and CDR2 is SASEGT in the germline V gene. V was trimmed by 3 bases and J by 11 bases, leaving 16 bases between them. The CDR3 loop spans 13 amino acids. The CDR3 sequence is CASSDLQGVGAFF. CDR3 coding DNA: TGTGCCAGCAGTGATCTCCAAGGGGTTGGGGCTTTCTTT.

The J gene is TRBJ2-7, the V gene TRBV5-5; tentative D call: TRBD1 (6 bases). Germline V lookup: CDR1 SGHKS, CDR2 YYEKEE (reference sequence). V was cut by 2 bases and J by 5 bases, with 11 bases left in between. The CDR3 contains 13 residues. CDR3 bases: TGTGCCAGCAGCTTCCAGGGGTCGAACGAGCAGTACTTC. Protein product: CASSFQGSNEQYF.

The chain employs TRBV10-1 and TRBJ2-1; 8 bases line up with TRBD2. This CDR3 has 17 amino acids. Germline CDR1 reads WNHNN; CDR2 reads SYGVQD (reference sequence). Unmatched junction bases numbered 15, after V lost 3 bases and J lost 8 bases. CDR3 bases: TGCGCCAGCAGTGACCCGGGCGGAGCGGGAGATATTTATGAGCAGTTCTTC. As protein: CASSDPGGAGDIYEQFF.

The gene calls are TRBV2 and TRBJ1-1; 9 positions agree with TRBD1. The CDR3 spans 13 residues. The ends lost 4 bases at V and 6 bases at J; junction bases unmatched: 3. CDR1 and CDR2 (germline): SNHLY, FYNNEI. CDR3 bases: TGTGCCAGCAGTGCTACAGGGGGCTCTGAAGCTTTCTTT. Residues: CASSATGGSEAFF.

The chain has TRBV5-1 and TRBJ2-1, with a tentative D call TRBD1 (6 bases). CDR3 length: 12 amino acids. CDR1 and CDR2 (germline): SGHRS, YFSETQ. V shed 4 bases and J shed 9 bases, with 11 bases lying between them. CDR3 protein: CASSPGTPEQFF. CDR3 bases: TGCGCCAGCAGCCCCGGGACACCTGAGCAGTTCTTC.

This chain's CDR3 is CASSTSYGLAEWGDADTQYF. CDR3 DNA sequence: TGTGCCAGCAGTACGAGTTACGGACTAGCGGAATGGGGGGACGCAGATACGCAGTATTTT. The rearrangement uses TRBV27 and TRBJ2-3; 10 bases line up with TRBD2. This CDR3 spans 20 amino acids. Germline V lookup: CDR1 MNHEY, CDR2 SMNVEV (reference sequence). The trim removed 5 bases at V and 4 bases at J, leaving 21 bases unmatched.

The chain recombines TRBV29-1 with TRBJ2-1, with TRBD2 identical over 13 bases. This CDR3 spans 15 amino acids. Germline CDR1 reads SQVTM; CDR2 reads ANQGSEA. V gave up 5 bases and J gave up 3 bases; unmatched junction bases: 4. CDR3 coding DNA: TGCAGCGTTCAAGGGACTAGCGGGAACTACAATGAGCAGTTCTTC. Translated: CSVQGTSGNYNEQFF.

The rearrangement links TRBV11-2 to TRBJ2-5, with 7 bases matching TRBD1. CDR3 length: 14 amino acids. The germline CDR1 and CDR2 sequences are SGHAT and FQNNGV. With 4 bases clipped from V and 5 bases from J, the junction kept 7 bases outside the gene matches. As DNA, the CDR3 is TGTGCCAGCAGCTCGACCAGGGGGAGCGAGACCCAGTACTTC. This gives the protein CASSSTRGSETQYF.

This rearrangement joins TRBV27 to TRBJ2-1; 8 bases match TRBD2. V lost 5 bases and J lost 7; bases outside the gene matches: 1. The CDR3 consists of 12 residues. Germline assignment: CDR1 MNHEY and CDR2 SMNVEV (reference sequence). The DNA of the CDR3 is TGTGCCAGCAGTAGACTAGCGAATGAGCAGTTCTTC. Its protein is CASSRLANEQFF.

The chain employs TRBV7-9 and TRBJ2-1; tentative D call: TRBD2 (5 bases). Germline CDR1 and CDR2: SEHNR and FQNEAQ (reference sequence). V was clipped by 0 bases and J by 13 bases, with 16 bases between them. The CDR3 runs to 14 residues. The CDR3 coding sequence is TGTGCCAGCAGCTTAGCGCTGACTACCCCCCCACAGTTCTTC. Its translation: CASSLALTTPPQFF. Drawing the rest from reference TRBV7-9 and TRBJ2-1, the complete variable domain is DTGVSQNPRHKITKRGQNVTFRCDPISEHNRLYWYRQTLGQGPEFLTYFQNEAQLEKSRLLSDRFSAERPKGSFSTLEIQRTEQGDSAMYLCASSLALTTPPQFFGPGTRLTVL.

The rearrangement joins TRBV13 to TRBJ2-1; 7 bases are shared with TRBD2. The J segment lost 0 bases and the V segment lost 1 base, leaving 12 bases of the junction unmatched. Germline-derived CDR1 and CDR2 are PRHDT and FYEKMQ (reference sequence). The CDR3 contains 19 residues. The CDR3 sequence: CASSLEVGGAGSSYNEQFF. DNA of the CDR3: TGTGCCAGCAGCTTAGAGGTGGGGGGAGCGGGGAGCTCCTACAATGAGCAGTTCTTC.

The chain combines TRBV5-8 with TRBJ1-2; possibly TRBD1 for D (5 bases). V was cut by 4 bases and J by 3 bases, with 13 bases left in between. The CDR3 sequence is 14 residues long. From germline, CDR1 is SGHTS and CDR2 YDEGEE. The CDR3 protein is CASSTQELDYGYTF. In DNA form, the CDR3 reads TGTGCCAGCAGCACACAGGAGTTGGACTATGGCTACACCTTC.

The chain joins TRBV6-4 to TRBJ1-1; D remains unclear. CDR3 length equals 14 residues. Germline V gene data show CDR1 as MRHNA and CDR2 as SNTAGT. V lost 0 bases, J lost 1 base, and 6 bases lay in between. The CDR3 loop reads CASSDSSGNTEAFF. DNA for the CDR3: TGTGCCAGCAGTGACTCCTCGGGGAACACTGAAGCTTTCTTT.

The V and J genes are TRBV30 and TRBJ2-7; 7 bases fit TRBD2. J lost 6 bases, V lost 0 bases, and 5 bases had no gene match. CDR3 length: 13 residues. The V gene's germline CDR1 is GTSNPN and CDR2 SVGIG (reference sequence). CDR3 DNA: TGTGCCTGGAGTGTACTGGGAGGGTCCGAGCAGTACTTC. Its protein product is CAWSVLGGSEQYF.

The chain couples TRBV2 to TRBJ2-7; 9 positions agree with TRBD1. With V trimmed by 6 bases and J by 6 bases, 9 bases remained unmatched. Germline V lookup: CDR1 SNHLY, CDR2 FYNNEI. The CDR3 contains 14 residues. CDR3: CASSERQGVGEQYF. The CDR3 DNA reads as TGTGCCAGCAGCGAACGACAGGGGGTCGGCGAGCAGTACTTC.

The chain couples TRBV19 to TRBJ1-5, with D possibly being TRBD1 (6 bases). In germline, CDR1 is LNHDA, CDR2 SQIVND (reference sequence). Trimming shortened V by 5 bases and J by 6 bases, and 11 bases separated the two germline ends. This CDR3 has 13 amino acids. The CDR3 spells CASSQGFGQPQHF. CDR3 bases: TGTGCCAGTAGTCAGGGGTTCGGTCAGCCCCAGCATTTT. The full variable domain, with the rest looked up from reference TRBV19 and TRBJ1-5, is DGGITQSPKYLFRKEGQNVTLSCEQNLNHDAMYWYRQDPGQGLRLIYYSQIVNDFQKGDIAEGYSVSREKKESFPLTVTSAQKNPTAFYLCASSQGFGQPQHFGDGTRLSIL.

The V call is TRBV7-2, the J call TRBJ2-1, with a weak D call TRBD2 (6 bases). V lost 1 base and J 8 bases, leaving 12 bases between the germline ends. Per germline, CDR1 SGHTA and CDR2 FQGNSA. The CDR3 has 14 amino acids. The CDR3 protein is CASSLGPGVYEQFF. The CDR3 nucleotides read TGTGCCAGCAGCTTAGGACCGGGGGTATATGAGCAGTTCTTC.